Below, one T cell receptor beta chain is given with its context. Antigen: not known. The data stem from a study of a mutant IDH1 vaccine in newly diagnosed glioma. Overall study: Treated individuals were around 60% male and about 38% female, averaging approximately 40 years of age. Standard pretreatment was either radiotherapy, temozolomide, or, for most, radiochemotherapy with temozolomide. Visit V12 was conducted at week 35 as the safety follow-up. Visit V13 came later, at week 47.

Germline CDR1 is SGDLS and CDR2 is YYNGEE. CDR3 size: 12 residues. Trimming shortened V by 0 bases and J by 6 bases, and 3 bases separated the two germline ends. Described time point: week 47, end of study. Topical imiquimod accompanied each vaccine dose, which consisted of 300 ug of mutant IDH1 20-mer peptide. Study-level points and caveats: Vaccine-induced responses were seen in 85% to 95% of patients, spanning several MHC alleles.

TCRdb's copy holds only in-frame clones and misses some; the assay was immunoSEQ multiplex PCR. Of tens of thousands of clones detected, almost 65% appear once; the ten largest clones hold about 5%. The sequencing here drew on peripheral blood mononuclear cells (PBMCs), taken from a glioma patient whose treatment included an IDH1 peptide vaccine. The sequence derives from a man aged 40-49 years with glioma. Some clones in this sample may be carry-over from other donors' samples. The chain uses TRBV9 and TRBJ2-2; D is uncertain. CDR3 region: CASSVEAGELFF. The CDR3 DNA reads TGTGCCAGCAGCGTAGAAGCCGGGGAGCTGTTTTTT.